In this sample, the clone carrying this TCR beta chain turned up many times. The data stem from a study of response to subunit inactivated influenza vaccine. Germline loops: CDR1 SGHKS, CDR2 YYEKEE (reference sequence). The CDR3 has 13 amino acids. Unmatched junction bases numbered 8, after V lost 4 bases and J lost 10 bases. TCRdb processed the RT-PCR reads anew with MiXCR; each CDR3 protein has one entry. The table includes about 570,000 distinct CDR3 sequences, about 11% detected once. This sample was also put to use in a study of T cells expressing NK-cell markers. From that paper: Making the TCR beta cDNA relied on 5'RACE template switching with UMIs. Beta-chain profiling covered CD3+CD56+NKG2C+, CD3+CD56+NKG2C- and CD3+CD56-NKG2C+ sorted subsets. The CD3+CD56-NKG2C+ fraction of a few donors was also led by these clonotypes.

The gene calls are TRBV5-5 and TRBJ1-5, with 7 bases aligning to TRBD1. The sequencing here drew on PBMCs from blood, taken on the day of vaccination. This sequence was found in a man aged 50 to 60 who received an inactivated influenza vaccine. CDR3 sequence: CASSPDRKEPQHF. The DNA of the CDR3 is TGTGCCAGCAGCCCGGACAGGAAGGAACCCCAGCATTTT. Supplemented by reference TRBV5-5 and TRBJ1-5, the full variable domain reads DAGVTQSPTHLIKTRGQQVTLRCSPISGHKSVSWYQQVLGQGPQFIFQYYEKEERGRGNFPDRFSARQFPNYSSELNVNALLLGDSALYLCASSPDRKEPQHFGDGTRLSIL.